The 26 T cell receptor beta chains below come from one sample, sequenced in a study of cytomegalovirus exposure and HLA in healthy donors. In the PCR, 60 Vbeta and 13 Jbeta primers were used. Repertoires were generated with immunoSEQ multiplex PCR, while TCRdb's copy carries only in-frame clones and drops some. The sample lists 150,000 to 180,000 clones; more than 75% were seen once. Sequences were obtained from PBMCs. These receptors all come from a man aged 25-40 years in good health and CMV-seropositive.

The rearrangement uses TRBV2 and TRBJ2-2; D is perhaps TRBD1 (6 bases). There are 15 residues in the CDR3. Per germline, CDR1 SNHLY and CDR2 FYNNEI. V was cut by 4 bases and J by 6 bases, with 15 bases left in between. CDR3 DNA sequence: TGTGCCAGCAGTGGATTAAGGGGGTCCGCCGGGGAGCTGTTTTTT. It translates to CASSGLRGSAGELFF.

V gene TRBV5-5 combines with J gene TRBJ2-7, with D hard to call. In germline, CDR1 is SGHKS, CDR2 YYEKEE (reference sequence). CDR3 length: 14 residues. The ends were cut back, 0 bases at V and 0 bases at J, with 7 bases in the middle. The CDR3: CASSLGAGSYEQYF. CDR3 nucleotides: TGTGCCAGCAGCTTGGGGGCAGGCTCCTACGAGCAGTACTTC.

The chain employs TRBV28 and TRBJ2-5, with 9 positions matching TRBD1. The tail of the sequence fits TRBJ2-7 better, so the J call may be wrong. This CDR3 is 14 amino acids long. Looked up from germline, CDR1 is MDHEN and CDR2 is SYDVKM. CDR3 in amino acids: CASREGGQGYEQYF. The CDR3 nucleotides read TGTGCCAGCAGAGAGGGGGGACAGGGTTACGAGCAGTACTTC.

V gene TRBV5-1 combines with J gene TRBJ2-3, with TRBD2 identical over 11 bases. This CDR3 is built from 17 residues. Germline CDR1 SGHRS, CDR2 YFSETQ. Unmatched junction bases numbered 6, after V lost 0 bases and J lost 3 bases. The CDR3 DNA reads as TGCGCCAGCAGCTTGGCCCGACTAGCGGGAAGAACAGATACGCAGTATTTT. Its translation is CASSLARLAGRTDTQYF.

V is TRBV5-4 and J is TRBJ2-7; perhaps TRBD2 as D (6 bases). The CDR3 extends over 13 amino acids. CDR1 is SGHNT and CDR2 is YYREEE in the germline V gene (reference sequence). The V gene lost 0 bases and the J gene lost 5 bases, with 9 bases spanning the gap. The CDR3 here is CASSLVGGNEQYF. The CDR3 nucleotides read TGTGCCAGCAGCTTGGTGGGGGGAAACGAGCAGTACTTC.

The chain employs TRBV6-6 and TRBJ1-1; D remains unclear. Trimming took off 2 bases at V and 0 bases at J, with 13 bases between the two ends. The CDR3 is 16 amino acids. The germline V gene encodes CDR1 MNHNY and CDR2 SVGAGI (reference sequence). CDR3 nucleotides: TGTGCCAGCAGTTACACCCCCAGCGTGATGAACACTGAAGCTTTCTTT. Translated: CASSYTPSVMNTEAFF.

The CDR3 DNA sequence: TGTGCCAGCAGCTTCGGGGATTGGGATGAGCAGTTCTTC. Its protein is CASSFGDWDEQFF. This chain joins TRBV7-9 and TRBJ2-1, with D maybe TRBD2 (5 bases). The CDR3 is made up of 13 amino acids. V was trimmed by 3 bases and J by 8 bases, leaving 11 bases between them. Germline CDR1 reads SEHNR; CDR2 reads FQNEAQ (reference sequence).

The chain carries TRBV6-5 and TRBJ2-2, with 9 bases fitting TRBD1. Losses at the gene ends were 0 bases for V and 4 bases for J; bases not matched to a gene: 3. The germline CDR1 and CDR2 sequences are MNHEY and SVGAGI. The CDR3 loop spans 16 amino acids. This chain's CDR3 is CASSYSVTGGTGELFF. The DNA for the CDR3 is TGTGCCAGCAGTTACTCCGTGACAGGGGGCACCGGGGAGCTGTTTTTT.

The chain couples TRBV7-8 to TRBJ2-5; 11 positions agree with TRBD1. J lost 11 bases, V lost 5 bases, and 19 bases had no gene match. Germline CDR1 SGHVS, CDR2 FQNEAQ. The CDR3 contains 17 residues. CDR3 amino acids: CASSPIRIGQGAWEQYF. Written as DNA, the CDR3 is TGTGCCAGCAGCCCCATACGTATCGGACAGGGGGCGTGGGAGCAGTACTTC.

This chain joins TRBV6-1 and TRBJ1-6; possibly TRBD1 for D (5 bases). Germline CDR1 reads MNHNS; CDR2 reads SASEGT. This CDR3 spans 14 amino acids. V lost 6 bases and J 9 bases, leaving 15 bases between the germline ends. The CDR3 bases are TGTGCCAGCAGCACCACCCGGGGGTTTTCACCCCTCCACTTT. Protein product: CASSTTRGFSPLHF.

The V and J genes are TRBV6-6 and TRBJ2-7; TRBD2 is a possible D gene (5 bases). The CDR3 sequence is 13 residues long. Germline CDR1 MNHNY, CDR2 SVGAGI (reference sequence). The V gene lost 2 bases and the J gene lost 5 bases, with 10 bases spanning the gap. CDR3 residues: CASSYPKEDEQYF. The DNA of the CDR3 is TGTGCCAGCAGTTACCCAAAGGAGGACGAGCAGTACTTC.

The genes are TRBV6-6 and TRBJ1-5, with D possibly matching TRBD1 (6 bases). Trimming left V 6 bases short and J 0 bases short, with 12 bases between. From germline, CDR1 is MNHNY and CDR2 SVGAGI (reference sequence). This CDR3 has 15 residues. CDR3 in amino acids: CASSSGQSSNQPQHF. CDR3 in DNA: TGTGCCAGCAGCTCTGGACAGTCTAGCAATCAGCCCCAGCATTTT.

The V and J genes are TRBV5-4 and TRBJ1-1; tentatively, D is TRBD1 (5 bases). Germline V gives CDR1 SGHNT, CDR2 YYREEE (reference sequence). The CDR3 is made up of 14 amino acids. Trimming left V 0 bases short and J 5 bases short, with 11 bases between. The CDR3 nucleotides read TGTGCCAGCAGCTTGGTGTTGGGGGGAACTGAAGCTTTCTTT. Translating it yields CASSLVLGGTEAFF.

The gene calls are TRBV4-2 and TRBJ2-7; 12 bases align to TRBD2. The ends lost 4 bases at V and 4 bases at J; junction bases unmatched: 2. The V gene's germline CDR1 is LGHNA and CDR2 YNFKEQ. This CDR3 region has 14 residues. The CDR3 is CASSRTSGTYEQYF. DNA for the CDR3: TGTGCCAGCAGCCGGACTAGCGGGACGTACGAGCAGTACTTC.

This clone was found a few times. The gene calls are TRBV11-1 and TRBJ2-7; D possibly corresponds to TRBD2 (5 bases). This CDR3 spans 13 amino acids. V was cut by 5 bases and J by 0 bases, with 8 bases left in between. In germline, CDR1 is SGHAT, CDR2 FQDESV (reference sequence). The DNA of the CDR3 is TGTGCCAGCAGCCACGGACTCTCCTACGAGCAGTACTTC. Translation: CASSHGLSYEQYF.

The chain carries TRBV7-2 and TRBJ2-7; perhaps TRBD2 as D (6 bases). V was cut by 1 base and J by 2 bases, with 12 bases left in between. The CDR3 covers 15 residues. From germline, CDR1 is SGHTA and CDR2 FQGNSA. Here the CDR3 DNA reads TGTGCCAGCAGCTTAGGTAGCGGTCGCACCTACGAGCAGTACTTC. Translated: CASSLGSGRTYEQYF.

This clone was seen only a few times. The V call is TRBV9, the J call TRBJ1-2, with a tentative D call TRBD1 (6 bases). The CDR3 has 13 residues. Per germline, CDR1 SGDLS and CDR2 YYNGEE. Trimming removed 1 base from V and 8 bases from J, with 12 bases in between. Written as DNA, the CDR3 is TGTGCCAGCAGCGTACAGGGGAGTAGCGGCTACACCTTC. It encodes CASSVQGSSGYTF. The complete variable domain, with remaining parts taken from reference TRBV9 and TRBJ1-2, reads DSGVTQTPKHLITATGQRVTLRCSPRSGDLSVYWYQQSLDQGLQFLIQYYNGEERAKGNILERFSAQQFPDLHSELNLSSLELGDSALYFCASSVQGSSGYTFGSGTRLTVV.

This chain uses TRBV11-2 with TRBJ2-2, with D possibly matching TRBD2 (5 bases). Per the germline V gene, CDR1 is SGHAT and CDR2 is FQNNGV. V was clipped by 7 bases and J by 5 bases, with 14 bases between them. This CDR3 is 14 amino acids long. CDR3 sequence reads: CASNSLGGTGELFF. The DNA for the CDR3 is TGTGCCAGCAACTCGCTCGGCGGGACCGGGGAGCTGTTTTTT. The full variable domain, rest sourced from reference TRBV11-2 and TRBJ2-2, is EAGVAQSPRYKIIEKRQSVAFWCNPISGHATLYWYQQILGQGPKLLIQFQNNGVVDDSQLPKDRFSAERLKGVDSTLKIQPAKLEDSAVYLCASNSLGGTGELFFGEGSRLTVL.

The chain combines TRBV29-1 with TRBJ2-5; 7 bases line up with TRBD1. V lost 1 base to trimming and J lost 5 bases; unmatched junction nucleotides: 7. CDR3 length: 14 amino acids. Looked up from germline, CDR1 is SQVTM and CDR2 is ANQGSEA. CDR3 loop: CSVEGYGTEETQYF. The CDR3 nucleotides read TGCAGCGTTGAAGGGTATGGGACAGAGGAGACCCAGTACTTC.

This CDR3 is CASSITGTSGSASTDTQYF. CDR3 coding DNA: TGTGCCAGCAGCATAACCGGGACTAGCGGGAGCGCTAGCACAGATACGCAGTATTTT. This chain connects TRBV21-1 to TRBJ2-3; TRBD2 was called by the table and not checked on the DNA. TRBV21-1 is termed a pseudogene. This CDR3 contains 19 residues.

The V call is TRBV4-2, the J call TRBJ1-4; the match to TRBD1 covers 9 bases. The CDR3 loop spans 17 amino acids. CDR1 is LGHNA, CDR2 YNFKEQ, per germline. Trimming at V came to 0 bases and at J to 3 bases, leaving 5 bases not matched to a gene. The CDR3 nucleotides read TGTGCCAGCAGCCAAGAGGGGACAGGGCTTGCTAATGAAAAACTGTTTTTT. This gives the protein CASSQEGTGLANEKLFF.

The genes are TRBV6-6 and TRBJ2-7; TRBD1 agrees at 10 bases. V was clipped by 6 bases and J by 4 bases; unmatched bases: 12. Germline-derived CDR1 and CDR2 are MNHNY and SVGAGI (reference sequence). The CDR3 totals 16 residues. CDR3 in amino acids: CASRHTSGTGVYEQYF. The DNA of the CDR3 is TGTGCCAGCAGGCATACCTCCGGGACAGGGGTGTACGAGCAGTACTTC.

CDR3 loop: CASSGQTSNQETQYF. The CDR3 DNA sequence: TGTGCCAGCAGCGGACAGACATCGAACCAAGAGACCCAGTACTTC. The chain combines TRBV13 with TRBJ2-5, with TRBD1 as a possible D gene (6 bases). CDR1 and CDR2 (germline): PRHDT, FYEKMQ (reference sequence). The CDR3 is made up of 15 amino acids. Trimming stripped 5 bases from V and 0 bases from J, with 13 bases between.

The CDR3 protein is CATRVGNSNQPQHF. CDR3 nucleotides: TGTGCCACCAGGGTCGGGAATAGCAATCAGCCCCAGCATTTT. The chain joins TRBV15 to TRBJ1-5, with D hard to call. The CDR3 has 14 residues. Trimming pared 6 bases from V and 0 bases from J, leaving 9 bases between. Per germline, CDR1 LNHNV and CDR2 YYDKDF (reference sequence).

The genes are TRBV27 and TRBJ2-6, with D uncertain. Trimming left V 2 bases short and J 4 bases short, with 6 bases between. Germline CDR1 reads MNHEY; CDR2 reads SMNVEV (reference sequence). The CDR3 has 14 amino acids. CDR3 amino acids: CASSLSRGANVLTF. The CDR3 nucleotides are TGTGCCAGCAGTTTAAGTCGGGGGGCCAACGTCCTGACTTTC. Full variable domain (outside the CDR3, taken from reference TRBV27 and TRBJ2-6): EAQVTQNPRYLITVTGKKLTVTCSQNMNHEYMSWYRQDPGLGLRQIYYSMNVEVTDKGDVPEGYKVSRKEKRNFPLILESPSPNQTSLYFCASSLSRGANVLTFGAGSRLTVL.

V usage is TRBV27 and J usage is TRBJ1-2; 7 nucleotides line up with TRBD1. J gave up 4 bases and V 0 bases, and 2 bases lay outside the gene matches. This CDR3 is 14 amino acids long. Germline assignment: CDR1 MNHEY and CDR2 SMNVEV (reference sequence). CDR3 nucleotides: TGTGCCAGCAGTTTATCCGGGACAGTCTATGGCTACACCTTC. It yields the protein CASSLSGTVYGYTF.